The 26 T cell receptor beta chains presented below share a single source sample, sequenced in a study of blood T cell repertoires in COVID-19. Repertoires were generated with immunoSEQ multiplex PCR, while TCRdb's copy carries only in-frame clones and drops some. The sample holds 200,000 to 300,000 clones, around four fifths seen once. Material: peripheral blood. These receptors all come from a man between 60 and 75 years old with acute or convalescent COVID-19.

V is TRBV3-1 (or the pseudogene TRBV3-2) and J is TRBJ1-1, with no clear D. V dropped 1 base and J dropped 11 bases, with 11 bases sitting between them. CDR3 length: 12 residues. Germline CDR1 LGHDT, CDR2 YNNKEL (reference sequence). CDR3 sequence: CASSQVNEWAFF. CDR3 DNA: TGTGCCAGCAGCCAAGTCAACGAGTGGGCTTTCTTT.

About this clone: A read error may be the cause here, since a much bigger clone is one base away. The chain carries TRBV5-1 and TRBJ2-5, with 11 nucleotides matching TRBD2. CDR1 SGHRS and CDR2 YFSETQ come from the germline V gene. J lost 4 bases, V lost 0 bases, and 2 bases had no gene match. The CDR3 has 15 amino acids. CDR3 DNA: TGCGCCAGCAGCTTGGCCACTAGCGGGAGAGAGACCCAGTACTTC. Its translation is CASSLATSGRETQYF.

V usage is TRBV7-2 and J usage is TRBJ1-5; the D is unclear. This CDR3 has 14 amino acids. The germline V and J ends were trimmed by 3 bases and 0 bases, with 6 bases remaining between them. The germline V gene has CDR1 SGHTA and CDR2 FQGNSA. The CDR3 spells CASSFTYSNQPQHF. CDR3 bases: TGTGCCAGCAGCTTCACTTATAGCAATCAGCCCCAGCATTTT.

The genes are TRBV28 and TRBJ1-2, with 9 nucleotides matching TRBD1. The length of the CDR3 is 18 residues. CDR1 MDHEN and CDR2 SYDVKM come from the germline V gene. V shed 5 bases and J 3 bases; nucleotides not matched to a gene: 16. This chain's CDR3 is CASSDWGQGSGGDYGYTF. CDR3 bases: TGTGCCAGCAGTGACTGGGGACAGGGAAGTGGAGGGGACTATGGCTACACCTTC.

The rearrangement uses TRBV7-2 and TRBJ2-5; 10 bases are a match to TRBD2. Germline V gives CDR1 SGHTA, CDR2 FQGNSA. The trim removed 5 bases at V and 1 base at J, leaving 7 bases unmatched. The CDR3 is 16 residues long. The CDR3, as DNA: TGTGCCAGCAGCATTTCTAGCGGGAGCGGCCAAGAGACCCAGTACTTC. Translating gives CASSISSGSGQETQYF.

This clone was recorded only once. This chain joins TRBV6-6 and TRBJ1-2; the match to TRBD1 covers 9 bases. Looked up from germline, CDR1 is MNHNY and CDR2 is SVGAGI (reference sequence). The CDR3 spans 12 residues. V was clipped by 8 bases and J by 4 bases; unmatched bases: 2. The chain's CDR3 is CASGQGFYGYTF. The CDR3 DNA reads as TGTGCCAGCGGACAGGGGTTCTATGGCTACACCTTC.

This chain links TRBV10-1 with TRBJ2-3; 9 bases map to TRBD2. CDR3 length: 14 residues. J gave up 3 bases and V 2 bases, and 0 bases lay outside the gene matches. Germline V gives CDR1 WNHNN, CDR2 SYGVQD (reference sequence). Written as DNA, the CDR3 is TGCGCCAGCAGTGAGGCGGGGGGGACAGATACGCAGTATTTT. Translation: CASSEAGGTDTQYF.

The chain joins TRBV7-8 to TRBJ1-4; 8 nucleotides agree with TRBD1. CDR1 is SGHVS, CDR2 FQNEAQ, per germline. V shed 5 bases and J 5 bases; nucleotides not matched to a gene: 4. CDR3 size: 14 residues. The CDR3 here is CASSERTGNEKLFF. As DNA, the CDR3 is TGTGCCAGCAGCGAAAGGACAGGGAATGAAAAACTGTTTTTT.

This chain's CDR3 is CASSILPAGGTDTQYF. CDR3 DNA sequence: TGTGCCAGTAGTATTCTCCCAGCGGGGGGCACAGATACGCAGTATTTT. V gene TRBV19 combines with J gene TRBJ2-3; 8 bases align to TRBD2. The CDR3 extends over 16 amino acids. J lost 1 base, V lost 3 bases, and 6 bases had no gene match. CDR1 is LNHDA and CDR2 is SQIVND in the germline V gene (reference sequence).

The genes are TRBV19 and TRBJ2-7; TRBD1 agrees at 7 bases. CDR3 size: 14 residues. Germline lookup yields CDR1 LNHDA and CDR2 SQIVND (reference sequence). Unmatched junction bases numbered 5, after V lost 4 bases and J lost 2 bases. CDR3 nucleotide sequence: TGTGCCAGTAGTACGACAGGGAACCCCTACGAGCAGTACTTC. Its translation: CASSTTGNPYEQYF.

The chain links TRBV5-1 to TRBJ2-5, with D maybe TRBD1 (5 bases). The CDR3 loop spans 14 amino acids. V lost 4 bases and J lost 1, with 11 bases in between. Germline V gene sequence: CDR1 SGHRS, CDR2 YFSETQ. The CDR3 region has the DNA TGCGCCAGCAGCCTAAGGGGCGGCCAAGAGACCCAGTACTTC. Amino acids: CASSLRGGQETQYF.

V and J are TRBV28 and TRBJ2-1, with D possibly TRBD2 on 6 matching bases. Germline CDR1 reads MDHEN; CDR2 reads SYDVKM. Trimming pared 3 bases from V and 13 bases from J, leaving 10 bases between. The CDR3 extends over 11 amino acids. The CDR3 region has the DNA TGTGCCAGCAGTTTGCGGGACCACCAGTTCTTC. Protein sequence: CASSLRDHQFF.

The rearrangement uses TRBV28 and TRBJ1-1; D unresolved. Germline-derived CDR1 and CDR2 are MDHEN and SYDVKM. Trimming stripped 7 bases from V and 6 bases from J, with 12 bases between. The CDR3 sequence is 12 residues long. CDR3 sequence: CASTPLGAEAFF. Written as DNA, the CDR3 is TGTGCCAGCACACCACTGGGCGCTGAAGCTTTCTTT.

This chain uses TRBV3-1 (or the pseudogene TRBV3-2) with TRBJ2-1, with 10 bases fitting TRBD2. V trimming: 0 bases; J trimming: 2 bases; junction bases outside the gene matches: 7. Germline-derived CDR1 and CDR2 are LGHDT and YNNKEL (reference sequence). The CDR3 is 18 amino acids. The CDR3 region has the DNA TGTGCCAGCAGCCAAGATTACAGCGGGGGGGCCCCCTACAATGAGCAGTTCTTC. As protein: CASSQDYSGGAPYNEQFF.

A single count supports this clone. V and J are TRBV7-9 and TRBJ2-5; 10 positions agree with TRBD2. The CDR3 totals 16 residues. CDR1 SEHNR and CDR2 FQNEAQ come from the germline V gene (reference sequence). Losses at the gene ends were 2 bases for V and 5 bases for J; bases not matched to a gene: 8. CDR3 sequence (DNA): TGTGCCAGCAGCTTATTCGGGACTAGCGATGGGGAGACCCAGTACTTC. It specifies CASSLFGTSDGETQYF.

V is TRBV5-1 and J is TRBJ1-3, with 9 bases identical to TRBD1. V lost 4 bases, J lost 4 bases, and 9 bases stayed unmatched. Looked up from germline, CDR1 is SGHRS and CDR2 is YFSETQ. The CDR3 consists of 16 residues. The CDR3 loop reads CASSLRPGTGGNTIYF. CDR3 DNA: TGCGCCAGCAGCCTCCGGCCCGGGACAGGGGGAAACACCATATATTTT. The full variable domain, its missing parts supplied by reference TRBV5-1 and TRBJ1-3, is KAGVTQTPRYLIKTRGQQVTLSCSPISGHRSVSWYQQTPGQGLQFLFEYFSETQRNKGNFPGRFSGRQFSNSRSEMNVSTLELGDSALYLCASSLRPGTGGNTIYFGEGSWLTVV.

The CDR3 DNA sequence: TGCGCCAGCAGCTTGGCGGTGGTAGCGGGGGGGAGAGAGACCCAGTACTTC. It specifies CASSLAVVAGGRETQYF. The genes are TRBV5-1 and TRBJ2-5; 11 positions agree with TRBD2. V gave up 0 bases and J gave up 4 bases; unmatched junction bases: 8. Germline CDR1 reads SGHRS; CDR2 reads YFSETQ. The CDR3 extends over 17 amino acids.

This chain joins TRBV18 and TRBJ1-1; 9 nucleotides align to TRBD1. The V gene end was trimmed by 3 bases and the J gene end by 2 bases; junction bases not matched to a gene: 13. Germline CDR1 is KGHSH and CDR2 is LQKENI. This CDR3 spans 18 amino acids. The CDR3 spells CASSPLARTGVSNTEAFF. CDR3 in DNA: TGTGCCAGCTCACCTTTGGCCCGGACAGGGGTGTCCAACACTGAAGCTTTCTTT.

The count of this clone is one. The chain uses TRBV28 and TRBJ2-7; 9 bases agree with TRBD1. The V gene's germline CDR1 is MDHEN and CDR2 SYDVKM. The J segment lost 11 bases and the V segment lost 7 bases, leaving 15 bases of the junction unmatched. This CDR3 has 14 residues. The CDR3 reads CASTLGTGYDKKYF. In DNA form, the CDR3 reads TGTGCCAGCACTCTCGGGACAGGGTATGATAAGAAGTACTTC.

The V and J genes are TRBV4-2 and TRBJ2-1, with TRBD2 matching 9 bases. Germline V gene lookup returns CDR1 LGHNA and CDR2 YNFKEQ. The J segment lost 5 bases and the V segment lost 0 bases, leaving 5 bases of the junction unmatched. The CDR3 consists of 16 residues. CDR3 protein: CASSQDRREGDNEQFF. The CDR3 DNA follows: TGTGCCAGCAGCCAAGATAGGCGGGAGGGTGACAATGAGCAGTTCTTC.

The V and J genes are TRBV5-4 and TRBJ2-7, with a possible D match to TRBD2 (6 bases). The CDR3 extends over 14 amino acids. The V and J ends lost 2 bases and 5 bases respectively, with 14 bases between them. Germline lookup yields CDR1 SGHNT and CDR2 YYREEE (reference sequence). This chain's CDR3 is CASSLAGGNHEQYF. In DNA form, the CDR3 reads TGTGCCAGCAGCTTAGCCGGGGGTAACCACGAGCAGTACTTC.

The rearrangement joins TRBV9 to TRBJ1-1, with 8 nucleotides matching TRBD1. This CDR3 is 17 amino acids long. Germline V gene sequence: CDR1 SGDLS, CDR2 YYNGEE. The V and J ends lost 3 bases and 1 base, in that order; junction bases with no gene match: 11. CDR3 loop: CASSAGQGTPRNTEAFF. The CDR3 DNA is TGTGCCAGCAGCGCAGGACAGGGTACCCCCCGGAACACTGAAGCTTTCTTT.

Note on this clone: The junction does not match germline at one end; this may be a read error. The genes are TRBV7-7 and TRBJ2-2; TRBD1 aligns across 9 bases. Germline-derived CDR1 and CDR2 are SSHAT and FNYEAQ (reference sequence). The CDR3 extends over 16 amino acids. As DNA, the CDR3 is TGTGCTAGCAGCTTAGGGACAGGGAGGAACACCGGGGAGCTGTTTTTT. Translation gives CASSLGTGRNTGELFF.

This sequence joins TRBV2 and TRBJ2-5; 10 bases fit TRBD1. There are 13 residues in the CDR3. The V gene end was trimmed by 6 bases and the J gene end by 4 bases; junction bases not matched to a gene: 2. Germline V lookup: CDR1 SNHLY, CDR2 FYNNEI. The CDR3 nucleotides read TGTGCCAGCAGCAGGGACAGGGGAGAGACCCAGTACTTC. Protein product: CASSRDRGETQYF.

This clone was observed a single time. The V and J genes are TRBV28 and TRBJ1-6, with D possibly matching TRBD1 (6 bases). The CDR3 contains 17 residues. Trimming left V 6 bases short and J 8 bases short, with 23 bases between. Germline V lookup: CDR1 MDHEN, CDR2 SYDVKM. The CDR3 is CASRSQGQGTFHSPLHF. CDR3 nucleotides: TGTGCCAGCAGATCACAGGGTCAAGGGACCTTTCATTCACCCCTCCACTTT.

The V gene is TRBV4-1, the J gene TRBJ2-7; possibly TRBD2 for D (6 bases). Trimming took off 1 base at V and 3 bases at J, with 13 bases between the two ends. The germline V gene encodes CDR1 MGHRA and CDR2 YSYEKL. The CDR3 totals 15 residues. This CDR3 is CASSQALTGLYEQYF. The CDR3 DNA reads as TGCGCCAGCAGCCAAGCGCTGACGGGACTCTACGAGCAGTACTTC.